Following are 24 T cell receptor beta chains from one sample sequenced in a study of cytomegalovirus exposure and HLA in healthy donors. Amplification used 60 Vbeta primers and 13 Jbeta primers. The data were produced by immunoSEQ multiplex PCR, yet TCRdb's version contains in-frame clones alone and is incomplete. Of tens of thousands of clones in the sample, roughly 82% were seen once. Sequencing was done on a sample of PBMCs. Receptor source: a man younger than 30 in good health and CMV-seronegative.

The V gene is TRBV18, the J gene TRBJ1-5; D is unclear. The V gene's germline CDR1 is KGHSH and CDR2 LQKENI. The CDR3 runs to 13 residues. The V and J ends lost 6 bases and 1 base respectively, with 7 bases between them. The CDR3 DNA follows: TGTGCCAGCTCCCGTCTCAGCAATCAGCCCCAGCATTTT. Its protein product is CASSRLSNQPQHF.

V usage is TRBV25-1 and J usage is TRBJ2-1; the match to TRBD2 covers 10 bases. This CDR3 has 14 amino acids. V lost 5 bases and J lost 7; bases outside the gene matches: 5. The germline gives CDR1 MGHDK, CDR2 SYGVNS. CDR3 amino acids: CASSLTSGVNEQFF. The CDR3 region has the DNA TGTGCCAGCAGTCTCACTAGCGGGGTGAATGAGCAGTTCTTC.

V is TRBV4-2 and J is TRBJ1-3; D perhaps matches TRBD1 (6 bases). The CDR3 covers 16 residues. Trimming removed 2 bases at V and 2 bases at J, with 13 bases between. Germline assignment: CDR1 LGHNA and CDR2 YNFKEQ. CDR3 coding DNA: TGTGCCAGCAGCCAACAACAGGGAACTGCTGGAAACACCATATATTTT. Protein: CASSQQQGTAGNTIYF.

V and J are TRBV9 and TRBJ1-1; 8 bases match TRBD1. The germline V gene encodes CDR1 SGDLS and CDR2 YYNGEE. The V and J ends lost 6 bases and 4 bases, in that order; junction bases with no gene match: 11. This CDR3 contains 15 residues. The CDR3 DNA follows: TGTGCCAGCACCCTAGGGGGACAGGATATCACTGAAGCTTTCTTT. This gives the protein CASTLGGQDITEAFF.

The V and J genes are TRBV2 and TRBJ1-1, with 7 positions matching TRBD1. V was pared by 7 bases and J by 1 base, with 3 bases of the junction left unmatched. There are 13 residues in the CDR3. CDR1 and CDR2 from the germline V gene are SNHLY and FYNNEI. The CDR3, as DNA: TGTGCCAGCATCGACAGGGCGAACACTGAAGCTTTCTTT. The encoded protein is CASIDRANTEAFF.

The chain is built from TRBV4-3 and TRBJ2-2; a possible D gene is TRBD2 (5 bases). CDR3 length: 14 amino acids. V was pared by 1 base and J by 6 bases, with 9 bases between. Per germline, CDR1 LGHNA and CDR2 YSLEER. CDR3 bases: TGCGCCAGCAGCCAAGGAGCGGCCCCCGGGGAGCTGTTTTTT. It is translated as CASSQGAAPGELFF.

This clone came up once. The V gene is TRBV6-1, the J gene TRBJ1-2, with D perhaps TRBD1 (5 bases). This CDR3 is built from 11 residues. V dropped 10 bases and J dropped 10 bases, with 16 bases sitting between them. Germline assignment: CDR1 MNHNS and CDR2 SASEGT. The CDR3 DNA reads TGTGCCATCGTCCAGGGATTTGACTACACCTTC. Translated, it gives CAIVQGFDYTF.

This chain uses TRBV7-9 with TRBJ1-6; D not certain. Trimming removed 2 bases from V and 9 bases from J, with 8 bases in between. CDR1 is SEHNR, CDR2 FQNEAQ, per germline (reference sequence). The CDR3 covers 13 residues. CDR3 sequence reads: CASSLYRGSPLHF. The CDR3 nucleotides are TGTGCCAGCAGCTTATATCGGGGTTCACCCCTCCACTTT.

The chain couples TRBV9 to TRBJ2-7, with a possible D match to TRBD2 (5 bases). V was clipped by 4 bases and J by 0 bases, with 8 bases between them. Germline-derived CDR1 and CDR2 are SGDLS and YYNGEE. CDR3 length equals 13 residues. Written as DNA, the CDR3 is TGTGCCAGCAGCATTGGGAGCTCCTACGAGCAGTACTTC. The encoded protein is CASSIGSSYEQYF. The variable domain in full, completed from reference TRBV9 and TRBJ2-7, reads DSGVTQTPKHLITATGQRVTLRCSPRSGDLSVYWYQQSLDQGLQFLIQYYNGEERAKGNILERFSAQQFPDLHSELNLSSLELGDSALYFCASSIGSSYEQYFGPGTRLTVT.

This clone was seen a single time. This chain joins TRBV10-1 and TRBJ2-7; perhaps TRBD2 as D (5 bases). V was shortened by 2 bases and J by 0 bases, with 8 bases between the two germline ends. Germline V lookup: CDR1 WNHNN, CDR2 SYGVQD (reference sequence). The CDR3 contains 14 residues. CDR3 DNA: TGCGCCAGCAGTGAGATGGGGAGCTCCTACGAGCAGTACTTC. Amino acids: CASSEMGSSYEQYF.

The chain has TRBV19 and TRBJ2-7, with 7 bases fitting TRBD1. The CDR3 consists of 15 residues. V was clipped by 2 bases and J by 4 bases; unmatched bases: 8. In germline, CDR1 is LNHDA, CDR2 SQIVND (reference sequence). The CDR3 is CASSISTGYPYEQYF. The CDR3, as DNA: TGTGCCAGTAGTATATCGACAGGGTATCCGTACGAGCAGTACTTC.

The chain links TRBV7-6 to TRBJ2-3, with 8 bases aligning to TRBD2. Germline CDR1 and CDR2: SGHVS and FNYEAQ. This CDR3 comprises 17 residues. The V gene end was trimmed by 1 base and the J gene end by 2 bases; junction bases not matched to a gene: 8. The CDR3 loop reads CASSLGNLAGYTDTQYF. In DNA form, the CDR3 reads TGTGCCAGCAGCTTAGGAAATCTAGCGGGTTACACAGATACGCAGTATTTT.

The sample holds a few counts of this clone. The V gene is TRBV19, the J gene TRBJ1-1; no definite D call. The V end lost 7 bases, the J end lost 0 bases, and 12 bases lay between the germline ends. Germline V gene lookup returns CDR1 LNHDA and CDR2 SQIVND (reference sequence). The CDR3 loop spans 14 amino acids. The CDR3: CASTLAGMNTEAFF. The CDR3 region has the DNA TGTGCCAGTACCTTAGCCGGAATGAACACTGAAGCTTTCTTT. The complete variable domain, with remaining parts taken from reference TRBV19 and TRBJ1-1, reads DGGITQSPKYLFRKEGQNVTLSCEQNLNHDAMYWYRQDPGQGLRLIYYSQIVNDFQKGDIAEGYSVSREKKESFPLTVTSAQKNPTAFYLCASTLAGMNTEAFFGQGTRLTVV.

The rearrangement joins TRBV5-4 to TRBJ1-2; D may be TRBD1 (6 bases). CDR1 SGHNT and CDR2 YYREEE come from the germline V gene (reference sequence). The germline V and J ends were trimmed by 5 bases and 6 bases, with 14 bases remaining between them. The CDR3 extends over 13 amino acids. For the CDR3, the DNA is TGTGCCAGCAGATCCGCAGGGGTGGATGGCTACACCTTC. It codes for CASRSAGVDGYTF.

The V and J genes are TRBV6-1 and TRBJ2-7; 7 bases are shared with TRBD2. This CDR3 comprises 11 residues. J lost 12 bases, V lost 6 bases, and 8 bases had no gene match. Per the germline V gene, CDR1 is MNHNS and CDR2 is SASEGT. The CDR3 nucleotides read TGTGCCAGCAGCCTCGGGGGGACTCCGTACTTC. Translation gives CASSLGGTPYF.

The CDR3 spells CASSYPWDSGENTGELFF. The CDR3 DNA follows: TGTGCCAGCAGCTACCCATGGGATAGCGGAGAGAACACCGGGGAGCTGTTTTTT. The chain employs TRBV7-8 and TRBJ2-2, with D perhaps TRBD2 (6 bases). Trimming cost V 4 bases and J 1 base, with 19 bases left between them. The CDR3 contains 18 residues. Germline-derived CDR1 and CDR2 are SGHVS and FQNEAQ.

This chain joins TRBV14 and TRBJ1-1; D call uncertain. V lost 0 bases to trimming and J lost 5 bases, with 7 bases between them. Germline V gives CDR1 SGHDN, CDR2 FVKESK. The CDR3 sequence is 13 residues long. Written as DNA, the CDR3 is TGTGCCAGCAGCCAAGAATCGAGGACTGAAGCTTTCTTT. Protein: CASSQESRTEAFF.

The CDR3, as DNA: TGTGCCAGCAGGGCCAGACAAGGGAGGCTGAACACTGAAGCTTTCTTT. Encoded protein: CASRARQGRLNTEAFF. The chain carries TRBV11-2 and TRBJ1-1, with unresolved D. CDR1 is SGHAT, CDR2 FQNNGV, per germline. The V and J ends lost 6 bases and 0 bases respectively, with 17 bases between them. The CDR3 has 16 residues.

The chain combines TRBV27 with TRBJ2-3, with 9 bases identical to TRBD2. Trimming cost V 0 bases and J 0 bases; bases outside gene matches: 10. The CDR3 sequence is 19 residues long. Germline CDR1 MNHEY, CDR2 SMNVEV (reference sequence). CDR3 residues: CASSLSPAGGRISTDTQYF. CDR3 in DNA: TGTGCCAGCAGTTTATCGCCAGCGGGGGGCCGAATCAGCACAGATACGCAGTATTTT.

The CDR3 bases are TGTGCCAGCAGCCAGTCGACGGGTGGCATTCAGTACTTC. This encodes CASSQSTGGIQYF. V gene TRBV14 combines with J gene TRBJ2-4; no clear D gene. The CDR3 sequence is 13 residues long. Trimming took 3 bases from V and 9 from J, leaving 12 bases between them. Germline V gives CDR1 SGHDN, CDR2 FVKESK.

The genes are TRBV19 and TRBJ1-1; 7 positions match TRBD1. This CDR3 has 15 residues. With 5 bases clipped from V and 1 base from J, the junction kept 7 bases outside the gene matches. CDR1 and CDR2 from the germline V gene are LNHDA and SQIVND (reference sequence). CDR3 sequence: CASSPRTGQNTEAFF. The CDR3 DNA is TGTGCCAGTAGTCCCAGGACAGGACAGAACACTGAAGCTTTCTTT. Full variable domain (missing parts from reference TRBV19 and TRBJ1-1): DGGITQSPKYLFRKEGQNVTLSCEQNLNHDAMYWYRQDPGQGLRLIYYSQIVNDFQKGDIAEGYSVSREKKESFPLTVTSAQKNPTAFYLCASSPRTGQNTEAFFGQGTRLTVV.

Notes on this clone: This likely reflects a read error, since a far larger clone is one base away. The chain is built from TRBV13 and TRBJ2-7; the D gene is possibly TRBD2 (5 bases). Germline CDR1 reads PRHDT; CDR2 reads FYEKMQ (reference sequence). The CDR3 length is 15 residues. V was shortened by 2 bases and J by 2 bases, with 13 bases between the two germline ends. DNA of the CDR3: TGTGCCAGCAGCTTAAGCGGACGCCCAACCTACGAGCAGTACTTC. Translated: CASSLSGRPTYEQYF.

This clone occurred a few times. The genes are TRBV7-9 and TRBJ1-5; possible D gene TRBD1, 5 bases. V lost 4 bases to trimming and J lost 3 bases, with 10 bases between them. Germline values: CDR1 SEHNR, CDR2 FQNEAQ (reference sequence). The CDR3 is made up of 14 amino acids. Here the CDR3 reads CASSSGHPNQPQHF. The CDR3 DNA is TGTGCCAGCAGCTCCGGACACCCCAATCAGCCCCAGCATTTT.

The V and J genes are TRBV6-4 and TRBJ2-2; D remains ambiguous. The germline CDR1 and CDR2 sequences are MRHNA and SNTAGT. V lost 6 bases and J 4 bases, leaving 9 bases between the germline ends. The CDR3 extends over 13 amino acids. This CDR3 reads CASSVQTTGELFF. For the CDR3, the DNA is TGTGCCAGCAGCGTACAGACCACCGGGGAGCTGTTTTTT.